This is a list of T cell receptor beta chains from one sample in a study of regulatory T cells in long-lasting Graves disease. One entry per CDR3 protein, called by TCRdb with MiXCR from the multiplex PCR reads. Of approximately 400,000 distinct CDR3 sequences listed, roughly a quarter are singletons. The sample was peripheral blood mononuclear cells (PBMCs), taken when the disease was refractory, from a patient treated with antithyroid drugs. The receptors shown here come from a female donor with Graves disease. CDR3s include the opening cysteine and the closing phenylalanine or tryptophan. D genes are given only for firm matches. Expanded clones get a size class; other rows say once, few or many, or leave the size out.

D gene: NA
clone size: few
V gene: TRBV15
J gene: TRBJ2-7
CDR3 protein: CATSRGDQSYEQYF
CDR3 DNA: TGTGCCACCAGCAGAGGGGATCAATCCTACGAGCAGTACTTC

D gene: TRBD1
clone size: many
V gene: TRBV27
J gene: TRBJ2-7
CDR3 protein: CASSWQGASYEQYF
CDR3 DNA: TGTGCCAGCAGTTGGCAGGGGGCCTCCTACGAGCAGTACTTC

D gene: NA
clone size: many
V gene: TRBV7-2
J gene: TRBJ2-7
CDR3 protein: CASSLHPGHRAEQYF
CDR3 DNA: TGTGCCAGCAGCTTACACCCGGGACATAGAGCCGAGCAGTACTTC

D gene: NA
clone size: many
V gene: TRBV2
J gene: TRBJ2-5
CDR3 protein: CASRRRNMGQETQYF
CDR3 DNA: TGTGCCAGCAGAAGGAGGAATATGGGGCAAGAGACCCAGTACTTC

D gene: NA
clone size: NA
V gene: TRBV3-1
J gene: TRBJ1-5
CDR3 protein: CASSPTTASNQPQHF
CDR3 DNA: TGTGCCAGCAGCCCAACGACAGCTAGCAATCAGCCCCAGCATTTT

D gene: NA
clone size: NA
V gene: TRBV2
J gene: TRBJ1-1
CDR3 protein: CASSAGPKNTEAFF
CDR3 DNA: TGTGCCAGCAGTGCCGGGCCAAAGAACACTGAAGCTTTCTTT

D gene: NA
clone size: few
V gene: TRBV19
J gene: TRBJ1-5
CDR3 protein: CASSISGTDQPQHF
CDR3 DNA: TGTGCCAGTAGTATATCGGGAACAGATCAGCCCCAGCATTTT

D gene: TRBD2
clone size: many
V gene: TRBV2
J gene: TRBJ2-2
CDR3 protein: CASSGTSGSTGELFF
CDR3 DNA: TGTGCCAGCAGTGGGACTAGCGGGAGCACCGGGGAGCTGTTTTTT

D gene: TRBD1
clone size: once
V gene: TRBV6-2/TRBV6-3
J gene: TRBJ1-5
CDR3 protein: CASSYSRQGVQPQHF
CDR3 DNA: TGTGCCAGCAGTTACTCGAGACAGGGCGTTCAGCCCCAGCATTTT

D gene: TRBD1
clone size: many
V gene: TRBV2
J gene: TRBJ1-4
CDR3 protein: CASSTGVSLANEKLFF
CDR3 DNA: TGTGCCAGCAGTACAGGGGTTAGTTTGGCTAATGAAAAACTGTTTTTT

D gene: NA
clone size: few
V gene: TRBV6-1
J gene: TRBJ2-7
CDR3 protein: CASSPMSVYEQYF
CDR3 DNA: TGTGCCAGCAGCCCTATGAGCGTCTACGAGCAGTACTTC

D gene: TRBD1
clone size: many
V gene: TRBV6-5
J gene: TRBJ2-5
CDR3 protein: CASSLDRERADQQETQYF
CDR3 DNA: TGTGCCAGCAGTTTGGACAGGGAGCGGGCGGACCAACAAGAGACCCAGTACTTC

D gene: TRBD2
clone size: many
V gene: TRBV20-1
J gene: TRBJ2-7
CDR3 protein: CSASKITSGRSSYEQYF
CDR3 DNA: TGCAGTGCTAGCAAGATCACTAGCGGGAGGAGCTCCTACGAGCAGTACTTC

D gene: NA
clone size: many
V gene: TRBV7-6
J gene: TRBJ2-7
CDR3 protein: CASSPGTLPYEQYF
CDR3 DNA: TGTGCCAGCAGCCCCGGGACACTGCCTTACGAGCAGTACTTC

D gene: NA
clone size: few
V gene: TRBV5-1
J gene: TRBJ2-7
CDR3 protein: CASSLEVGVSYEQYF
CDR3 DNA: TGCGCCAGCAGCTTGGAGGTAGGGGTCTCCTACGAGCAGTACTTC

D gene: NA
clone size: many
V gene: TRBV7-2
J gene: TRBJ2-7
CDR3 protein: CASSSYSYEQYF
CDR3 DNA: TGTGCCAGCAGTTCGTATTCCTACGAGCAGTACTTC

D gene: NA
clone size: NA
V gene: TRBV11-3
J gene: TRBJ1-1
CDR3 protein: CASSGRDRDNTEAFF
CDR3 DNA: TGTGCCAGCAGCGGACGGGACCGAGATAACACTGAAGCTTTCTTT

D gene: NA
clone size: NA
V gene: TRBV5-1
J gene: TRBJ2-1
CDR3 protein: CASSAGRNEQFF
CDR3 DNA: TGCGCCAGCAGCGCAGGCCGAAATGAGCAGTTCTTC

D gene: NA
clone size: NA
V gene: TRBV6-2/TRBV6-3
J gene: TRBJ1-2
CDR3 protein: CASSYSTRGVSGYTF
CDR3 DNA: TGTGCCAGCAGTTACTCTACCCGCGGCGTCAGCGGCTACACCTTC

D gene: NA
clone size: few
V gene: TRBV4-2
J gene: TRBJ2-7
CDR3 protein: CASSQGTRESNEQYF
CDR3 DNA: TGTGCCAGCAGCCAAGGGACAAGGGAGTCCAACGAGCAGTACTTC

D gene: NA
clone size: many
V gene: TRBV20-1
J gene: TRBJ2-7
CDR3 protein: CSAEQVYEQYF
CDR3 DNA: TGCAGTGCGGAACAGGTTTACGAGCAGTACTTC

D gene: TRBD1
clone size: NA
V gene: TRBV29-1
J gene: TRBJ1-5
CDR3 protein: CSVRTGLNQPQHF
CDR3 DNA: TGCAGCGTGAGGACAGGGTTAAATCAGCCCCAGCATTTT

D gene: NA
clone size: once
V gene: TRBV10-3
J gene: TRBJ2-1
CDR3 protein: CAISSASYNEQFF
CDR3 DNA: TGTGCCATCAGCTCGGCATCCTACAATGAGCAGTTCTTC

D gene: TRBD1
clone size: many
V gene: TRBV29-1
J gene: TRBJ2-7
CDR3 protein: CSAGTGGYEQYF
CDR3 DNA: TGCAGCGCCGGGACAGGGGGCTACGAGCAGTACTTC

D gene: NA
clone size: few
V gene: TRBV19
J gene: TRBJ1-1
CDR3 protein: CASSIAPGTLRGAFF
CDR3 DNA: TGTGCCAGTAGTATAGCCCCGGGAACCCTTCGAGGAGCTTTCTTT

D gene: NA
clone size: few
V gene: TRBV4-2
J gene: TRBJ1-2
CDR3 protein: CASSQDGDYGYTF
CDR3 DNA: TGTGCCAGCAGCCAAGACGGGGACTATGGCTACACCTTC

D gene: NA
clone size: NA
V gene: TRBV11-2
J gene: TRBJ2-6
CDR3 protein: CASSLRSEELGYSGANVLTF
CDR3 DNA: TGTGCCAGCAGCTTGCGTTCGGAAGAATTGGGGTACTCTGGGGCCAACGTCCTGACTTTC

D gene: NA
clone size: NA
V gene: TRBV2
J gene: TRBJ2-6
CDR3 protein: CASRTQGSGANVLTF
CDR3 DNA: TGTGCCAGCAGAACTCAGGGCTCTGGGGCCAACGTCCTGACTTTC

D gene: TRBD2
clone size: NA
V gene: TRBV10-3
J gene: TRBJ2-2
CDR3 protein: CAISEPAGAGGELFF
CDR3 DNA: TGTGCCATCAGTGAGCCAGCGGGAGCGGGTGGGGAGCTGTTTTTT

D gene: TRBD2
clone size: NA
V gene: TRBV16
J gene: TRBJ2-7
CDR3 protein: CASSQTSGSHEQYF
CDR3 DNA: TGTGCCAGCAGCCAAACTAGCGGGAGCCACGAGCAGTACTTC

D gene: NA
clone size: NA
V gene: TRBV6-1
J gene: TRBJ1-4
CDR3 protein: CASSPSGEKLFF
CDR3 DNA: TGTGCCAGCAGCCCGAGTGGTGAAAAACTGTTTTTT

D gene: NA
clone size: few
V gene: TRBV7-2
J gene: TRBJ2-4
CDR3 protein: CASSPSGPLYF
CDR3 DNA: TGTGCCAGCAGCCCGTCGGGCCCCCTATACTTC

D gene: NA
clone size: NA
V gene: TRBV18
J gene: TRBJ2-4
CDR3 protein: CASSPAGYIQYF
CDR3 DNA: TGTGCCAGCTCACCGGCGGGGTACATTCAGTACTTC

D gene: TRBD2
clone size: many
V gene: TRBV2
J gene: TRBJ2-7
CDR3 protein: CASSVYQGWTSDPYEQYF
CDR3 DNA: TGTGCCAGCAGTGTTTACCAGGGCTGGACTAGCGATCCCTACGAGCAGTACTTC

D gene: NA
clone size: NA
V gene: TRBV4-1
J gene: TRBJ1-2
CDR3 protein: CASSQDLSSYGYTF
CDR3 DNA: TGCGCCAGCAGCCAAGATCTTTCTTCCTATGGCTACACCTTC

D gene: NA
clone size: few
V gene: TRBV5-6
J gene: TRBJ1-4
CDR3 protein: CASSLKGGSEKLFF
CDR3 DNA: TGTGCCAGCAGCTTGAAGGGGGGTAGTGAAAAACTGTTTTTT

D gene: NA
clone size: NA
V gene: TRBV29-1
J gene: TRBJ2-7
CDR3 protein: CSVVEGPLYEQYF
CDR3 DNA: TGCAGCGTAGTGGAAGGGCCCCTCTACGAGCAGTACTTC

D gene: NA
clone size: many
V gene: TRBV7-2
J gene: TRBJ2-7
CDR3 protein: CASNTGIHEQYF
CDR3 DNA: TGTGCCAGCAACACAGGGATTCACGAGCAGTACTTC

D gene: TRBD1
clone size: NA
V gene: TRBV11-2
J gene: TRBJ2-3
CDR3 protein: CASSRGTGTQYF
CDR3 DNA: TGTGCCAGCAGCCGGGGGACAGGTACGCAGTATTTT

D gene: NA
clone size: many
V gene: TRBV28
J gene: TRBJ1-2
CDR3 protein: CASSWGRESYTF
CDR3 DNA: TGTGCCAGCAGTTGGGGCAGGGAAAGCTACACCTTC

D gene: NA
clone size: NA
V gene: TRBV19
J gene: TRBJ2-2
CDR3 protein: CASSFRTPVFPRDTGELFF
CDR3 DNA: TGTGCCAGTAGTTTCCGGACCCCCGTGTTTCCCCGGGACACCGGGGAGCTGTTTTTT

D gene: NA
clone size: NA
V gene: TRBV27
J gene: TRBJ1-1
CDR3 protein: CASSRTIPPTEAFF
CDR3 DNA: TGTGCCAGCAGTAGGACAATACCCCCCACTGAAGCTTTCTTT

D gene: NA
clone size: NA
V gene: TRBV10-3
J gene: TRBJ1-2
CDR3 protein: CAITETVVHGYTF
CDR3 DNA: TGTGCCATCACCGAGACAGTGGTCCATGGCTACACCTTC

D gene: NA
clone size: many
V gene: TRBV29-1
J gene: TRBJ2-2
CDR3 protein: CSVGGLGGSYTGELFF
CDR3 DNA: TGCAGCGTTGGAGGTCTTGGGGGATCGTACACCGGGGAGCTGTTTTTT

D gene: NA
clone size: NA
V gene: TRBV7-9
J gene: TRBJ1-1
CDR3 protein: CASSTVDRSSGAFF
CDR3 DNA: TGTGCCAGCAGCACCGTCGACAGGTCCTCCGGGGCTTTCTTT

D gene: TRBD2
clone size: many
V gene: TRBV7-8
J gene: TRBJ2-5
CDR3 protein: CASRQGASGYGETQYF
CDR3 DNA: TGTGCCAGCAGGCAAGGGGCTAGCGGTTATGGGGAGACCCAGTACTTC